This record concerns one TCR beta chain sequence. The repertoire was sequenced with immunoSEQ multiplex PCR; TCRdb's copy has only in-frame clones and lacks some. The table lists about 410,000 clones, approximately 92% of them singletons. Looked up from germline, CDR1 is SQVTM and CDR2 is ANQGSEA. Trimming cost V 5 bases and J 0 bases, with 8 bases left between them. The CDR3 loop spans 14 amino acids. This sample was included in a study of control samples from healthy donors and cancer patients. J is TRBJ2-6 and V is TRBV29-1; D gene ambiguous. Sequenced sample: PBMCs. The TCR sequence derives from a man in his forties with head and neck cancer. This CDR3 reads CSVNSGSGANVLTF. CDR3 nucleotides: TGCAGCGTTAACAGTGGCTCTGGGGCCAACGTCCTGACTTTC.